The sample holds one count of the clone carrying this T cell receptor (beta chain). The antigen is unknown. It may be a read error: a sequence one base away is much more abundant. CDR3 size: 12 residues. CDR1 SQVTM and CDR2 ANQGSEA come from the germline V gene. These data are taken from a study of blood T cells in healthy people across ages. Whole-study findings and limits: Whereas aged donors had fewer naive CD4+ cells, long-lived donors had more of them and higher diversity. TCR beta diversity, measured per million T cells, fell in a roughly linear way with age. Estimated diversity, derived from one million T cells, was regarded as an underestimate.

PCR was performed a second time for about 6 to 12 cycles using a sample-barcoded 5' primer and a J-beta primer mix. Each of the samples gave a minimum of 3 million paired-end reads that contained CDR3. TCRdb used MiXCR to reprocess the 5' RACE reads, holding one entry per CDR3 protein. The sample contains about 1.7 million distinct CDR3 sequences, roughly 27% of which appear only once. This sequence joins TRBV29-1 and TRBJ2-5; D might be TRBD2 (5 bases). Material: blood. The source is a woman in her twenties or thirties in good health. CDR3 bases: TGCAGCGTTGAGGAGGAATCCTACGCGCAGGACTTC. Amino acids: CSVEEESYAQDF.